The 18 T cell receptor beta chains listed next were all sequenced from one sample in a study of PD-L1 blockade in urothelial cancer. Data came from immunoSEQ multiplex PCR; TCRdb stores just in-frame clones and leaves some out. This table has some 52,000 clones, 60% to 85% appearing once. The material sequenced was PBMCs, taken around atezolizumab (anti-PD-L1) treatment. All receptors derive from a man in his 70s with urothelial cancer.

The V gene is TRBV5-4, the J gene TRBJ2-2; 11 bases are a match to TRBD1. This CDR3 region has 16 residues. Germline loops: CDR1 SGHNT, CDR2 YYREEE (reference sequence). Unmatched junction bases numbered 5, after V lost 5 bases and J lost 2 bases. CDR3 sequence: CASRHRTGGNTGELFF. CDR3 coding DNA: TGTGCCAGCAGACACAGGACAGGGGGCAACACCGGGGAGCTGTTTTTT.

The table lists this clone with a count of one. V and J are TRBV6-1 and TRBJ2-1, with 8 nucleotides matching TRBD1. The length of the CDR3 is 15 residues. V trimming: 1 base; J trimming: 6 bases; junction bases outside the gene matches: 5. Germline V gene data show CDR1 as MNHNS and CDR2 as SASEGT. The CDR3 loop reads CASSEGGTGRNEQFF. For the CDR3, the DNA is TGTGCCAGCAGTGAAGGTGGGACAGGCCGCAATGAGCAGTTCTTC.

The genes are TRBV15 and TRBJ1-5; 9 bases are shared with TRBD1. With 0 bases clipped from V and 6 bases from J, the junction kept 6 bases outside the gene matches. The CDR3 consists of 16 residues. Germline CDR1 reads LNHNV; CDR2 reads YYDKDF (reference sequence). The CDR3: CATSRDLGTGIQPQHF. CDR3 nucleotides: TGTGCCACCAGCAGAGATTTGGGGACAGGGATTCAGCCCCAGCATTTT.

V gene TRBV10-3 combines with J gene TRBJ1-1; D is undetermined. Per germline, CDR1 ENHRY and CDR2 SYGVKD. The CDR3 totals 14 residues. V dropped 3 bases and J dropped 0 bases, with 8 bases sitting between them. CDR3 sequence (DNA): TGTGCCATCAGTGACACGGTTATGAACACTGAAGCTTTCTTT. Amino acids: CAISDTVMNTEAFF.

The genes are TRBV7-3 and TRBJ2-2; a weak D match, TRBD2 (5 bases). This CDR3 has 14 amino acids. The germline CDR1 and CDR2 sequences are SGHTA and FQGTGA. V was pared by 3 bases and J by 3 bases, with 8 bases between. CDR3 in amino acids: CASSFSGHTGELFF. The CDR3 region has the DNA TGTGCCAGCAGCTTCAGCGGACACACCGGGGAGCTGTTTTTT.

The rearrangement joins TRBV7-3 to TRBJ2-3; 9 positions agree with TRBD2. V trimming: 4 bases; J trimming: 5 bases; junction bases outside the gene matches: 4. The V gene's germline CDR1 is SGHTA and CDR2 FQGTGA. This CDR3 has 14 amino acids. The CDR3 bases are TGTGCCAGCAGCTCGGGACTAGCCAGAGATACGCAGTATTTT. Amino acid sequence: CASSSGLARDTQYF.

This clone was picked up a small number of times. The chain uses TRBV5-5 and TRBJ1-2, with TRBD1 identical over 11 bases. V lost 4 bases and J lost 5; bases outside the gene matches: 10. The CDR3 runs to 16 residues. In germline, CDR1 is SGHKS, CDR2 YYEKEE (reference sequence). CDR3 nucleotides: TGTGCCAGCAGCGACGGGACAGGGGGGCCTCAATATGGCTACACCTTC. Translating gives CASSDGTGGPQYGYTF.

V gene TRBV6-5 combines with J gene TRBJ2-5; 9 nucleotides match TRBD1. With V trimmed by 6 bases and J by 4 bases, 9 bases remained unmatched. This CDR3 is built from 15 residues. CDR1 is MNHEY and CDR2 is SVGAGI in the germline V gene. CDR3 amino acids: CASSLTGGPGETQYF. CDR3 bases: TGTGCCAGCAGCTTGACAGGGGGGCCGGGAGAGACCCAGTACTTC.

The chain has TRBV21-1 and TRBJ1-1; the table's D call of TRBD1 was not tested on the DNA. TRBV21-1 is listed as a pseudogene. The CDR3 is made up of 14 amino acids. This CDR3 is CASKIKGVNTEAFF. The DNA of the CDR3 is TGTGCCAGCAAGATTAAGGGGGTGAACACTGAAGCTTTCTTT.

In its sample, this clone was seen once. V gene TRBV7-2 combines with J gene TRBJ2-7; 7 bases fit TRBD2. CDR3 length equals 13 residues. V gave up 7 bases and J gave up 7 bases; unmatched junction bases: 10. In germline, CDR1 is SGHTA, CDR2 FQGNSA. The CDR3 coding sequence is TGTGCCAGCACCCTTATGGGGGGAGGGGAGCAGTACTTC. This gives the protein CASTLMGGGEQYF. Based on the CDR3 plus reference TRBV7-2 and TRBJ2-7, the full variable domain is GAGVSQSPSNKVTEKGKDVELRCDPISGHTALYWYRQSLGQGLEFLIYFQGNSAPDKSGLPSDRFSAERTGGSVSTLTIQRTQQEDSAVYLCASTLMGGGEQYFGPGTRLTVT.

This chain joins TRBV9 and TRBJ2-7, with TRBD2 as a possible D gene (6 bases). The V gene's germline CDR1 is SGDLS and CDR2 YYNGEE. CDR3 length: 15 amino acids. Trimming pared 2 bases from V and 2 bases from J, leaving 14 bases between. The CDR3 DNA reads as TGTGCCAGCAGCGTTGGGACTGCTGCTGCCTACGAGCAGTACTTC. Amino acid sequence: CASSVGTAAAYEQYF. The full variable domain, its missing parts supplied by reference TRBV9 and TRBJ2-7, is DSGVTQTPKHLITATGQRVTLRCSPRSGDLSVYWYQQSLDQGLQFLIQYYNGEERAKGNILERFSAQQFPDLHSELNLSSLELGDSALYFCASSVGTAAAYEQYFGPGTRLTVT.

The genes are TRBV7-9 and TRBJ2-4; 7 nucleotides align to TRBD1. The trim removed 0 bases at V and 4 bases at J, leaving 6 bases unmatched. The CDR3 has 16 amino acids. Per the germline V gene, CDR1 is SEHNR and CDR2 is FQNEAQ (reference sequence). The CDR3 nucleotides are TGTGCCAGCAGCTTAGCCCCCAGCAGGGGGAAAAACATTCAGTACTTC. Protein: CASSLAPSRGKNIQYF. The full variable domain, in which reference TRBV7-9 and TRBJ2-4 provide the parts outside the CDR3, is DTGVSQNPRHKITKRGQNVTFRCDPISEHNRLYWYRQTLGQGPEFLTYFQNEAQLEKSRLLSDRFSAERPKGSFSTLEIQRTEQGDSAMYLCASSLAPSRGKNIQYFGAGTRLSVL.

With regard to this clone: This sequence may be a read error, since a much larger clone differs from it by one base. This same CDR3 is encoded by further DNA sequences in the sample. The chain employs TRBV5-1 and TRBJ2-5; D not resolved. Trimming left V 0 bases short and J 0 bases short, with 6 bases between. The CDR3 contains 14 residues. Germline loops: CDR1 SGHRS, CDR2 YFSETQ. In DNA form, the CDR3 reads TGCGCCAGCAGCTTGGGCCAGTACCAAGAGACCCAGTACTTC. This encodes CASSLGQYQETQYF.

The chain joins TRBV15 to TRBJ1-2; 8 nucleotides line up with TRBD1. Unmatched junction bases numbered 6, after V lost 4 bases and J lost 8 bases. This CDR3 spans 13 amino acids. Germline lookup yields CDR1 LNHNV and CDR2 YYDKDF (reference sequence). The CDR3 coding sequence is TGTGCCACCAGCACCCGGACAGGGCAAGGCTACACCTTC. Residues: CATSTRTGQGYTF.

This chain connects TRBV7-2 to TRBJ2-7, with 9 bases that match TRBD2. Trimming removed 1 base from V and 3 bases from J; junction bases left unmatched: 4. CDR1 is SGHTA, CDR2 FQGNSA, per germline. The CDR3 length is 15 residues. The CDR3 protein is CASSLDTSGFYEQYF. CDR3 nucleotide sequence: TGTGCCAGCAGCTTAGATACTAGCGGGTTCTACGAGCAGTACTTC. Drawing the rest from reference TRBV7-2 and TRBJ2-7, the complete variable domain is GAGVSQSPSNKVTEKGKDVELRCDPISGHTALYWYRQSLGQGLEFLIYFQGNSAPDKSGLPSDRFSAERTGGSVSTLTIQRTQQEDSAVYLCASSLDTSGFYEQYFGPGTRLTVT.

This clone was seen just once. This CDR3 is CASRNRGSGNTIYF. In DNA form, the CDR3 reads TGTGCCAGCAGGAACAGGGGAAGTGGAAACACCATATATTTT. V usage is TRBV6-1 and J usage is TRBJ1-3; TRBD1 agrees at 7 bases. The CDR3 is made up of 14 amino acids. Trimming cost V 6 bases and J 3 bases; bases outside gene matches: 5. CDR1 and CDR2 from the germline V gene are MNHNS and SASEGT.

The V call is TRBV7-2, the J call TRBJ1-1; TRBD1 is a possible D gene (6 bases). Deletions cut 5 bases from V and 5 bases from J, with 9 bases between. The germline V gene encodes CDR1 SGHTA and CDR2 FQGNSA. CDR3 length: 12 residues. The CDR3 DNA is TGTGCCAGCAGCCGCGGACAGACTGAAGCTTTCTTT. As protein: CASSRGQTEAFF.

The rearrangement uses TRBV19 and TRBJ1-1; possibly TRBD1 for D (6 bases). The CDR3 covers 13 residues. Germline CDR1 LNHDA, CDR2 SQIVND (reference sequence). V was trimmed by 2 bases and J by 6 bases, leaving 10 bases between them. The CDR3: CASSITGRAEAFF. As DNA, the CDR3 is TGTGCCAGTAGTATAACAGGGCGAGCTGAAGCTTTCTTT.